Listed below are T cell receptor beta chains from one sample, sequenced in a study of beta chain features in type 1 diabetes. Sequenced by immunoSEQ multiplex PCR; TCRdb stores in-frame clones only, minus some. The repertoire consists of a few hundred thousand clones, with approximately 11% occurring once and the leading ten covering roughly 0.016%. Sequenced material: naive CD4+ T cells from blood. All receptors derive from a woman in her 30s in good health. Each CDR3 is given with its conserved first and last residue. D genes are given only for firm matches. Clone size, where shown, is once, few, many, or a class for clones that have expanded.

J gene: TRBJ2-1
clone size: NA
V gene: TRBV2
D gene: NA
CDR3 protein: CASSDRGREVANEQFF
CDR3 DNA: TGTGCCAGCAGTGATAGGGGGCGGGAGGTAGCTAATGAGCAGTTCTTC

J gene: TRBJ2-1
clone size: few
V gene: TRBV27
D gene: NA
CDR3 protein: CASSLEGAGGSFF
CDR3 DNA: TGTGCCAGCAGTTTAGAGGGGGCCGGGGGAAGTTTCTTC

J gene: TRBJ2-7
clone size: NA
V gene: TRBV7-3
D gene: NA
CDR3 protein: CASSSNGGSGYEQYF
CDR3 DNA: TGTGCCAGCAGCTCTAATGGGGGGAGTGGCTACGAGCAGTACTTC

J gene: TRBJ2-5
clone size: NA
V gene: TRBV7-2
D gene: NA
CDR3 protein: CASSLSVKEGETQYF
CDR3 DNA: TGTGCCAGCAGCCTTAGCGTGAAAGAAGGGGAGACCCAGTACTTC

J gene: TRBJ2-3
clone size: NA
V gene: TRBV7-2
D gene: NA
CDR3 protein: CASSLAASADTQYF
CDR3 DNA: TGTGCCAGCAGCTTAGCGGCTAGCGCAGATACGCAGTATTTT

J gene: TRBJ1-2
clone size: few
V gene: TRBV25-1
D gene: TRBD1
CDR3 protein: CASSAGTGASRAGYTF
CDR3 DNA: TGTGCCAGCAGTGCGGGGACAGGGGCTTCCCGCGCTGGCTACACCTTC

J gene: TRBJ2-1
clone size: few
V gene: TRBV5-4
D gene: NA
CDR3 protein: CASSLSPREEGVQFF
CDR3 DNA: TGTGCCAGCAGCTTGAGTCCAAGGGAGGAGGGAGTGCAGTTCTTC

J gene: TRBJ1-2
clone size: NA
V gene: TRBV28
D gene: TRBD1
CDR3 protein: CASISTGTGGPSYGYTF
CDR3 DNA: TGTGCCAGCATATCAACCGGGACAGGGGGCCCTAGCTATGGCTACACCTTC

J gene: TRBJ2-7
clone size: few
V gene: TRBV7-9
D gene: NA
CDR3 protein: CASSPQGPYEQYF
CDR3 DNA: TGTGCCAGCAGCCCACAGGGACCCTACGAGCAGTACTTC

J gene: TRBJ2-7
clone size: few
V gene: TRBV28
D gene: NA
CDR3 protein: CASSLSGRSYEQYF
CDR3 DNA: TGTGCCAGCAGTTTGAGTGGGAGGAGCTACGAGCAGTACTTC

J gene: TRBJ1-3
clone size: few
V gene: TRBV27
D gene: NA
CDR3 protein: CASGVRGTIYF
CDR3 DNA: TGTGCCAGCGGGGTCCGGGGCACCATATATTTT

J gene: TRBJ2-1
clone size: few
V gene: TRBV4-2
D gene: NA
CDR3 protein: CASSQETAVRYNEQFF
CDR3 DNA: TGTGCCAGCAGCCAAGAGACGGCGGTTCGCTACAATGAGCAGTTCTTC

J gene: TRBJ2-7
clone size: few
V gene: TRBV28
D gene: NA
CDR3 protein: CASLGAVDYYEQYF
CDR3 DNA: TGTGCCAGCCTTGGGGCGGTCGATTACTACGAGCAGTACTTC

J gene: TRBJ2-7
clone size: NA
V gene: TRBV27
D gene: TRBD1
CDR3 protein: CASSAGGTGGYEQYF
CDR3 DNA: TGTGCCAGCAGCGCTGGGGGGACAGGGGGCTACGAGCAGTACTTC

J gene: TRBJ1-1
clone size: NA
V gene: TRBV10-3
D gene: NA
CDR3 protein: CAISAGTLQFTEAFF
CDR3 DNA: TGTGCCATCAGTGCAGGGACACTTCAATTCACTGAAGCTTTCTTT

J gene: TRBJ2-3
clone size: NA
V gene: TRBV30
D gene: TRBD2
CDR3 protein: CAWKGLAGVRVTDTQYF
CDR3 DNA: TGTGCCTGGAAGGGACTAGCGGGAGTAAGGGTGACAGATACGCAGTATTTT

J gene: TRBJ1-2
clone size: NA
V gene: TRBV2
D gene: NA
CDR3 protein: CASSVQPNYGYTF
CDR3 DNA: TGTGCCAGCAGTGTACAGCCTAACTATGGCTACACCTTC

J gene: TRBJ2-5
clone size: few
V gene: TRBV10-3
D gene: NA
CDR3 protein: CAIALAAETQYF
CDR3 DNA: TGTGCCATCGCCTTAGCGGCAGAGACCCAGTACTTC

J gene: TRBJ1-1
clone size: NA
V gene: TRBV29-1
D gene: TRBD1
CDR3 protein: CSGHRGRTEAFF
CDR3 DNA: TGCAGCGGGCACAGGGGGCGGACTGAAGCTTTCTTT

J gene: TRBJ2-2
clone size: few
V gene: TRBV9
D gene: NA
CDR3 protein: CASSAAGTYTGELFF
CDR3 DNA: TGTGCCAGCAGCGCAGCCGGGACTTACACCGGGGAGCTGTTTTTT

J gene: TRBJ1-1
clone size: NA
V gene: TRBV7-8
D gene: NA
CDR3 protein: CASSLGGGNTEAFF
CDR3 DNA: TGTGCCAGCAGCTTAGGAGGGGGGAACACTGAAGCTTTCTTT

J gene: TRBJ2-1
clone size: few
V gene: TRBV29-1
D gene: TRBD2
CDR3 protein: CSVGTRVNEQFF
CDR3 DNA: TGCAGCGTCGGGACTAGGGTTAATGAGCAGTTCTTC

J gene: TRBJ1-4
clone size: NA
V gene: TRBV5-4
D gene: TRBD1
CDR3 protein: CASSLQGATNEKLFF
CDR3 DNA: TGTGCCAGCAGCTTACAGGGGGCAACTAATGAAAAACTGTTTTTT

J gene: TRBJ1-1
clone size: few
V gene: TRBV5-1
D gene: NA
CDR3 protein: CASSLKGEGTEAFF
CDR3 DNA: TGCGCCAGCAGCTTGAAGGGGGAGGGTACTGAAGCTTTCTTT

J gene: TRBJ2-7
clone size: few
V gene: TRBV7-9
D gene: NA
CDR3 protein: CASSTAQWATTYEQYF
CDR3 DNA: TGTGCCAGCAGCACGGCCCAATGGGCGACTACCTACGAGCAGTACTTC

J gene: TRBJ2-1
clone size: NA
V gene: TRBV11-2
D gene: TRBD2
CDR3 protein: CASSFREGLFHEQFF
CDR3 DNA: TGTGCCAGCAGCTTTCGGGAGGGCCTCTTCCATGAGCAGTTCTTC

J gene: TRBJ2-7
clone size: NA
V gene: TRBV29-1
D gene: TRBD2
CDR3 protein: CSVEDGSSGGSEQYF
CDR3 DNA: TGCAGCGTTGAAGATGGGTCTAGCGGCGGGAGCGAGCAGTACTTC